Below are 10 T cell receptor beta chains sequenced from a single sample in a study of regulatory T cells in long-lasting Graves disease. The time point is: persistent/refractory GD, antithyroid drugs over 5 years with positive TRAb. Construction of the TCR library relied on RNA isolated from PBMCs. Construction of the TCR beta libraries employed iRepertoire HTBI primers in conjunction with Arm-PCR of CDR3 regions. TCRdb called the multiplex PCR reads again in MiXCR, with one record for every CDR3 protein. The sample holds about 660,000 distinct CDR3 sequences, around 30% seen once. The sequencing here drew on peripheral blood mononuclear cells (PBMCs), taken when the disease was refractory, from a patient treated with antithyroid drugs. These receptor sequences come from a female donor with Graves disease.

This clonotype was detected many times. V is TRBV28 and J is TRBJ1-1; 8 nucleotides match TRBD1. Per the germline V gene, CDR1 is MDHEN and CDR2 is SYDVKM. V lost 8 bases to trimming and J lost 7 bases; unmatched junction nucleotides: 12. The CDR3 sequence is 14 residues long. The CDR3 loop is CASGRPGGGGEAFF. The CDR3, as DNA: TGTGCCAGCGGTCGTCCAGGGGGCGGTGGTGAAGCTTTCTTT.

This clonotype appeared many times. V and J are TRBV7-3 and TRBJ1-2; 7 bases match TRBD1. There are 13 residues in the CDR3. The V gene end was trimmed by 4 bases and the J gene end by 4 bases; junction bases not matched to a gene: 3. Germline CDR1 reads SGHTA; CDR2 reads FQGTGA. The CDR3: CASSSGTVYGYTF. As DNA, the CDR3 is TGTGCCAGCAGCTCCGGGACAGTCTATGGCTACACCTTC.

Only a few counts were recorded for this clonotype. The CDR3, as DNA: TGTGCCAGCAGATTTGGGGGTCCTAACTATGGCTACACCTTC. Its translation: CASRFGGPNYGYTF. This rearrangement joins TRBV6-1 to TRBJ1-2, with D possibly TRBD1 on 5 matching bases. CDR1 is MNHNS, CDR2 SASEGT, per germline. Trimming pared 6 bases from V and 0 bases from J, leaving 11 bases between. The CDR3 runs to 14 residues.

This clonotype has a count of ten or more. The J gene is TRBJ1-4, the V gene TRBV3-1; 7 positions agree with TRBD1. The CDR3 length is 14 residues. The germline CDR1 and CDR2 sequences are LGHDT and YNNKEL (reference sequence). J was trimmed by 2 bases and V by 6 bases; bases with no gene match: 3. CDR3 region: CASSQQGTNEKLFF. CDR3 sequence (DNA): TGTGCCAGCAGTCAACAGGGGACTAATGAAAAACTGTTTTTT.

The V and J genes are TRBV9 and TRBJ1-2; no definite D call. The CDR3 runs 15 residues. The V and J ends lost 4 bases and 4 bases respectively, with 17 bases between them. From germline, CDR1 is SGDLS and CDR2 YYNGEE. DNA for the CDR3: TGTGCCAGCAGCCCGCGGGAGTTAAGGGTCTATGGCTACACCTTC. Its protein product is CASSPRELRVYGYTF.

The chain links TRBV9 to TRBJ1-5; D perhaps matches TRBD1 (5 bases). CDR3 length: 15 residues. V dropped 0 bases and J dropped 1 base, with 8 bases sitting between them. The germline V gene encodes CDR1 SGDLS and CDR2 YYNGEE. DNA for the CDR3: TGTGCCAGCAGCGTAGAATGGGGGAGCAATCAGCCCCAGCATTTT. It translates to CASSVEWGSNQPQHF. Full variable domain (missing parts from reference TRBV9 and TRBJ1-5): DSGVTQTPKHLITATGQRVTLRCSPRSGDLSVYWYQQSLDQGLQFLIQYYNGEERAKGNILERFSAQQFPDLHSELNLSSLELGDSALYFCASSVEWGSNQPQHFGDGTRLSIL.

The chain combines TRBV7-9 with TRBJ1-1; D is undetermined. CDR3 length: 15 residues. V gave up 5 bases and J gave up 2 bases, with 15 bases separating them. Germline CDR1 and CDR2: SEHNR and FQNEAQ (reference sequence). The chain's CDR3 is CASSPSGNFNTEAFF. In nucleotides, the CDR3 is TGTGCCAGCAGCCCGAGTGGGAACTTTAACACTGAAGCTTTCTTT.

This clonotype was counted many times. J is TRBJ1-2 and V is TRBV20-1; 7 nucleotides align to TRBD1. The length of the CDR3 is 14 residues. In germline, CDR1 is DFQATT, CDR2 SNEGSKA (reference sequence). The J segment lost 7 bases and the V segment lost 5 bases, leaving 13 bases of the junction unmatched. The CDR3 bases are TGCAGTGCTCGGCACCGAGACAGGGTATCTGGCTACACCTTC. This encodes CSARHRDRVSGYTF.

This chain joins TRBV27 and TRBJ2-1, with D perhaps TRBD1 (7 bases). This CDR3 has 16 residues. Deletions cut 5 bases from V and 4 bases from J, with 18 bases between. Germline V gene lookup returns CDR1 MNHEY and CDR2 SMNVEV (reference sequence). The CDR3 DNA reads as TGTGCCAGCAGTCTACTACAGGGGACTGGTTACAATGAGCAGTTCTTC. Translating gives CASSLLQGTGYNEQFF.

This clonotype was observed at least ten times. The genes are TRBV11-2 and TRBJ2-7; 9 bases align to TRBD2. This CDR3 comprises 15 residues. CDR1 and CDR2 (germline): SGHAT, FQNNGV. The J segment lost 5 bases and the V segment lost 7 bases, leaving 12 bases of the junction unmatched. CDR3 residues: CASTTEGLAFHEQYF. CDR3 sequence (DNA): TGTGCCAGCACCACAGAAGGACTAGCGTTCCACGAGCAGTACTTC.